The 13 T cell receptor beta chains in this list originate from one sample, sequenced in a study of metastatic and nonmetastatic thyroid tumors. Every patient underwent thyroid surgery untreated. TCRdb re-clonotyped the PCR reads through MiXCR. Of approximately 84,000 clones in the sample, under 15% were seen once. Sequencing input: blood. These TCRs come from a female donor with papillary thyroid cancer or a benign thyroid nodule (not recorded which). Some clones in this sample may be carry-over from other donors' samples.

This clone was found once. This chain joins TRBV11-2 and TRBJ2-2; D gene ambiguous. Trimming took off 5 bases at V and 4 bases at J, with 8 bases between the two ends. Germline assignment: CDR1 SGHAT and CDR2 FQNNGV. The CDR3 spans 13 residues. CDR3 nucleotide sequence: TGTGCCAGCAGCAAAGAAAGCACCGGGGAGCTGTTTTTT. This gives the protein CASSKESTGELFF.

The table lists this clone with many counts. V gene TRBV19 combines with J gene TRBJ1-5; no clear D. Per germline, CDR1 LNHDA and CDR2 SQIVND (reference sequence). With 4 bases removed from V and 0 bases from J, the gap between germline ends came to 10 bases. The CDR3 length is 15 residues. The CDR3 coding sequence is TGTGCCAGTAGTACGAGTGGATATAGCAATCAGCCCCAGCATTTT. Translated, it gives CASSTSGYSNQPQHF.

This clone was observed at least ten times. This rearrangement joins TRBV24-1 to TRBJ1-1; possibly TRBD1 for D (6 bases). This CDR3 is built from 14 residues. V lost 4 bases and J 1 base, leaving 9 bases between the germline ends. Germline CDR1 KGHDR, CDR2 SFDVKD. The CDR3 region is CATSDVGQNTEAFF. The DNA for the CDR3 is TGTGCCACCAGTGACGTGGGACAGAACACTGAAGCTTTCTTT.

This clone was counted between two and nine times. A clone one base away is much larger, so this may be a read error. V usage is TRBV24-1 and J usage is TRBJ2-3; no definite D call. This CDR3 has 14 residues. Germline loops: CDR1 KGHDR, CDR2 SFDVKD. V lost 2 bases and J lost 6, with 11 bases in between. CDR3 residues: CATSDYAHSDTQYF. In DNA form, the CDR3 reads TGTGCCACCAGTGATTACGCTCACAGTGATACGCAGTATTTT.

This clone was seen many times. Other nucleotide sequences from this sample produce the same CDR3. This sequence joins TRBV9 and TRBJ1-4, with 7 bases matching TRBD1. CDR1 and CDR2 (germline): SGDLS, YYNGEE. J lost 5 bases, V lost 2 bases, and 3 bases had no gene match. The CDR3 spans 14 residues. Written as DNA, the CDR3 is TGTGCCAGCAGCGTCAAAGGGGGCAATGAAAAACTGTTTTTT. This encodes CASSVKGGNEKLFF.

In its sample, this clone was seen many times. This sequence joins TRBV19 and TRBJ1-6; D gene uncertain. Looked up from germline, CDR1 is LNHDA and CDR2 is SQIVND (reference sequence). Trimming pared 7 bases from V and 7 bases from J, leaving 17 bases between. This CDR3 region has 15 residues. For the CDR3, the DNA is TGTGCCAGTAAAGGGAACTCCCTTGGCAATTCACCCCTCCACTTT. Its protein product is CASKGNSLGNSPLHF.

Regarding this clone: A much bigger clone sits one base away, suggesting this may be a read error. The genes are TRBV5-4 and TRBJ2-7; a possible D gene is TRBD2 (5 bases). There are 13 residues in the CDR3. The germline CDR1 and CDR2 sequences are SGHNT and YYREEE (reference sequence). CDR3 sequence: CASTRDGGYEKYF. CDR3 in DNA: TGTGCCAGCACCAGAGACGGAGGCTACGAGAAGTACTTC.

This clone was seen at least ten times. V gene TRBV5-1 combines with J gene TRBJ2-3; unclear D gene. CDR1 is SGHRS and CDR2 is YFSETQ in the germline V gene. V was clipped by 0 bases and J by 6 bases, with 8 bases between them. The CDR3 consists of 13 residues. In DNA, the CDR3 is TGCGCCAGCAGCTTGGCCGGATCGGATACGCAGTATTTT. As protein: CASSLAGSDTQYF. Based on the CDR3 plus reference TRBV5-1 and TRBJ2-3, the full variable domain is KAGVTQTPRYLIKTRGQQVTLSCSPISGHRSVSWYQQTPGQGLQFLFEYFSETQRNKGNFPGRFSGRQFSNSRSEMNVSTLELGDSALYLCASSLAGSDTQYFGPGTRLTVL.

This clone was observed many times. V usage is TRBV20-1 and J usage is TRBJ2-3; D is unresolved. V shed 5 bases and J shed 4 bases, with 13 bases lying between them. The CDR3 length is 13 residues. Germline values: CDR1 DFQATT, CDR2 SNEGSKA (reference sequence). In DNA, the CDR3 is TGCAGTGCTTCCTCTGCTTGGTCAGATACGCAGTATTTT. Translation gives CSASSAWSDTQYF.

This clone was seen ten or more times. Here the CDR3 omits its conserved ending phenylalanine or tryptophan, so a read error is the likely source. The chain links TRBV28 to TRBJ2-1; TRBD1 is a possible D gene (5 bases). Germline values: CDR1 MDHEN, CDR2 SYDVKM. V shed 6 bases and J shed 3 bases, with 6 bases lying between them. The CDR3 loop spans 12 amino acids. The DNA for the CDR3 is TGTGCCAGCAGACAGGACTACAATGAGCAGTTCCTC. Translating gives CASRQDYNEQFL.

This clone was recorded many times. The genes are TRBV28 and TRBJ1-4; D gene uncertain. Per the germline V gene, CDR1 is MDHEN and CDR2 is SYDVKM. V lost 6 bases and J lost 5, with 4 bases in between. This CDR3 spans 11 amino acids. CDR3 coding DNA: TGTGCCAGCAGATTCAATGAAAAACTGTTTTTT. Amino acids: CASRFNEKLFF.

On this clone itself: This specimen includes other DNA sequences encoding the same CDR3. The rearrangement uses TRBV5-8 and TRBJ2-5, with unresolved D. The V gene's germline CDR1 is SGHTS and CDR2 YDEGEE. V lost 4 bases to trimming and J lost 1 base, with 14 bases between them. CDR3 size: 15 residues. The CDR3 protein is CASSAGGGLQETQYF. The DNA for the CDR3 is TGTGCCAGCAGCGCCGGCGGTGGCCTCCAAGAGACCCAGTACTTC.

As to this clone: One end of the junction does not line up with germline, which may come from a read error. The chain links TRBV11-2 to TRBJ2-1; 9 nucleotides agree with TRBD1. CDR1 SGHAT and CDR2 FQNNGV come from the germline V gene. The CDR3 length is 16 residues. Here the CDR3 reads CASSPTPYRGPNEQSF. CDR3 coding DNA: TGTGCCAGCAGCCCTACCCCGTACAGGGGGCCGAATGAGCAGTCCTTC.